This is a list of T cell receptor beta chains from one sample in a study of blood T cell repertoires in COVID-19. TCRdb's table, derived via immunoSEQ multiplex PCR, lists solely in-frame clones and lacks some. This table has around 300,000 clones, 65% to 90% appearing once. Sequenced material: peripheral blood. These receptor sequences come from a human donor in a cohort sampled during active COVID-19. Each CDR3 is given with its conserved first and last residue. A D gene is named only where the DNA matches it firmly. Size values are once, few and many counts, or a class for expanded clones, and some rows have none.

d_call: .
clone_size: .
v_call: TRBV3-1/TRBV3-2
j_call: TRBJ2-6
cdr3_aa: CASSQLRGTNVLTF
cdr3_nt: TGTGCCAGCAGCCAACTACGGGGGACCAACGTCCTGACTTTC

d_call: .
clone_size: .
v_call: TRBV6-5
j_call: TRBJ1-3
cdr3_aa: CASSTGGSGNTIYF
cdr3_nt: TGTGCCAGCAGTACGGGAGGCTCTGGAAACACCATATATTTT

d_call: .
clone_size: .
v_call: TRBV15
j_call: TRBJ1-6
cdr3_aa: CATSRGEGGGSRVDRPLHF
cdr3_nt: TGTGCCACCAGCAGAGGAGAGGGGGGGGGCTCCCGGGTTGACCGTCCCCTCCACTTT

d_call: TRBD1
clone_size: .
v_call: TRBV6-4
j_call: TRBJ1-1
cdr3_aa: CASSVTSGGMNTEAFF
cdr3_nt: TGTGCCAGCAGTGTAACGTCAGGGGGCATGAACACTGAAGCTTTCTTT

d_call: .
clone_size: once
v_call: TRBV21-1
j_call: TRBJ2-7
cdr3_aa: CATSTDSNSPHEQYF
cdr3_nt: TGTGCCACCTCGACAGATTCCAATTCCCCCCACGAGCAGTACTTC

d_call: TRBD1
clone_size: .
v_call: TRBV6-5
j_call: TRBJ1-2
cdr3_aa: CASTKGGGYTF
cdr3_nt: TGTGCCAGCACCAAAGGGGGCGGCTACACCTTC

d_call: .
clone_size: .
v_call: TRBV7-9
j_call: TRBJ2-7
cdr3_aa: CASSRGGFAYEQYF
cdr3_nt: TGTGCCAGCAGCCGAGGGGGTTTCGCCTACGAGCAGTACTTC

d_call: TRBD1
clone_size: .
v_call: TRBV12-5
j_call: TRBJ1-5
cdr3_aa: CASVQDRGNQPQHF
cdr3_nt: TGTGCTAGTGTCCAGGACAGGGGGAATCAGCCCCAGCATTTT

d_call: TRBD1
clone_size: .
v_call: TRBV2
j_call: TRBJ1-6
cdr3_aa: CASSVGTGASPLHF
cdr3_nt: TGTGCCAGCAGTGTCGGGACAGGGGCTTCACCCCTCCACTTT

d_call: .
clone_size: .
v_call: TRBV5-6
j_call: TRBJ1-5
cdr3_aa: CASSLRGGPPQHF
cdr3_nt: TGTGCCAGCAGCCTGCGGGGGGGCCCGCCCCAGCATTTT

d_call: .
clone_size: .
v_call: TRBV2
j_call: TRBJ2-2
cdr3_aa: CASSGGVRADTGELFF
cdr3_nt: TGTGCCAGCAGTGGGGGGGTTAGGGCCGACACCGGGGAGCTGTTTTTT

d_call: .
clone_size: .
v_call: TRBV5-1
j_call: TRBJ2-5
cdr3_aa: CASSLEPGHHQETQYF
cdr3_nt: TGCGCCAGCAGCTTGGAACCCGGACACCACCAAGAGACCCAGTACTTC

d_call: .
clone_size: .
v_call: TRBV30
j_call: TRBJ1-6
cdr3_aa: CAWSAGSSPLHF
cdr3_nt: TGTGCCTGGAGTGCGGGGTCTTCACCCCTCCACTTT

d_call: TRBD1
clone_size: .
v_call: TRBV7-3
j_call: TRBJ1-1
cdr3_aa: CASSARQGPNTEAFF
cdr3_nt: TGTGCCAGCAGCGCCCGACAGGGTCCGAACACTGAAGCTTTCTTT

d_call: TRBD1
clone_size: .
v_call: TRBV2
j_call: TRBJ1-1
cdr3_aa: CALARDRRQNTEAFF
cdr3_nt: TGTGCCTTAGCCCGGGACAGGAGACAGAACACTGAAGCTTTCTTT

d_call: TRBD2
clone_size: once
v_call: TRBV11-2
j_call: TRBJ2-5
cdr3_aa: CASSLDRSAGVNF
cdr3_nt: TGTGCCAGCAGCTTAGATCGGTCAGCGGGGGTTAACTTC